This T cell receptor (beta chain) stems from a study of cytomegalovirus exposure and HLA in healthy donors. The PCR ran on 60 Vbeta and 13 Jbeta primers. Profiling relied on immunoSEQ multiplex PCR, and the TCRdb table lists in-frame clones only, not all of them. The table shows 110,000 to 150,000 clones, with approximately 70% occurring only once. J gave up 10 bases and V 0 bases, and 7 bases lay outside the gene matches. Germline CDR1 and CDR2: SGHRS and YFSETQ. This CDR3 is built from 16 residues. Material for sequencing was PBMCs. V is TRBV5-1 and J is TRBJ2-1, with 13 positions matching TRBD2. The clonotype originates from an older woman in good health and CMV-seropositive. CDR3 region: CASSLGTSGRAGEQFF. In DNA form, the CDR3 reads TGCGCCAGCAGCTTGGGCACTAGCGGGAGGGCAGGGGAGCAGTTCTTC.